This T cell receptor beta chain was recovered during a study of T-cell reconstitution after alpha-beta-depleted transplantation in children. The germline V gene has CDR1 SGHVS and CDR2 FQNEAQ. V lost 6 bases to trimming and J lost 2 bases, with 4 bases between them. The CDR3 totals 11 residues. This clonotype has more than one count but fewer than ten. The library targeted TCRbeta and was prepared with unique molecular identifiers. TCRdb used MiXCR to reprocess the PCR reads, holding one entry per CDR3 protein. The top ten hold around 2.3% of the sample, which has roughly 500,000 distinct CDR3 sequences, about 33% seen once.

The sequence was obtained from a human donor who donated a stem cell graft to a child with aplastic anemia. Material: PBMCs from the stem cell graft donor, obtained from the stem cell graft. This chain links TRBV7-8 with TRBJ2-5; D uncertain. CDR3 protein: CASRIQETQYF. For the CDR3, the DNA is TGTGCCAGCAGGATACAAGAGACCCAGTACTTC. Full variable domain (outside the CDR3, taken from reference TRBV7-8 and TRBJ2-5): GAGVSQSPRYKVAKRGQDVALRCDPISGHVSLFWYQQALGQGPEFLTYFQNEAQLDKSGLPSDRFFAERPEGSVSTLKIQRTQQEDSAVYLCASRIQETQYFGPGTRLLVL.